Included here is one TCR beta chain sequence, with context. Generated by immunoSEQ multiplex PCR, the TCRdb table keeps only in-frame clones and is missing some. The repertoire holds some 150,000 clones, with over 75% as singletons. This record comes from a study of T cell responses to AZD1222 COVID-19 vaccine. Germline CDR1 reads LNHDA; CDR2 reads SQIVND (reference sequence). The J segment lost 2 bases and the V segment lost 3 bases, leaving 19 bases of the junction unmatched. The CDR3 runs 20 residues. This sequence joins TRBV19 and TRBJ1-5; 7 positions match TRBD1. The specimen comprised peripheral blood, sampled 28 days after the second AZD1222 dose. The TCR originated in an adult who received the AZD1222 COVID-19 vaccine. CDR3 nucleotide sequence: TGTGCCAGTAGTATTCCCTCGACAGGGACCTCGAGTGTAGGCAATCAGCCCCAGCATTTT. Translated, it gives CASSIPSTGTSSVGNQPQHF.